This section outlines one T cell receptor beta chain sequence together with its context. The source of the sample is a study of shared clonotypes between healthy human individuals. This table comes from immunoSEQ multiplex PCR, and its TCRdb copy is limited to in-frame clones, with some not included. The table has 2 million to 2.5 million clones, more than 80% seen once. The sample consisted of naive CD4+ T cells from PBMCs. As for subset: CD45RA+ positively selected. This receptor was obtained from a man younger than 35 in good health. Some clones in this sample may be carry-over from other donors' samples.

CDR3 protein: CASSFGTGRGGELFF. In DNA, the CDR3 is TGCGCCAGCAGCTTCGGGACAGGGCGAGGCGGGGAGCTGTTTTTT. The chain is built from TRBV5-1 and TRBJ2-2; 9 bases line up with TRBD1. The CDR3 covers 15 residues. Trimming cost V 2 bases and J 7 bases; bases outside gene matches: 6. Germline V gives CDR1 SGHRS, CDR2 YFSETQ.